This entry concerns a single TCR beta chain. This entry is derived from a study of blood T cell repertoires in COVID-19. In the study's own analysis: The assay estimated nucleated cells by amplifying reference gene primers. Profiling relied on immunoSEQ multiplex PCR, and the TCRdb table lists in-frame clones only, not all of them. V, J and clone size are taken as reported in that table, and D and trimming were inferred from the DNA itself. The table has roughly 180,000 clones, roughly four fifths seen once. Cohort 3 donors counted as recovered after two negative PCRs, clearance, or resolved symptoms. The sample taken for sequencing was PBMCs or T cells enriched from blood (not recorded which). The clonotype was recovered from a man aged 40-55 years who had recovered from COVID-19.

CDR3: CASSSRRGRDNEKLFF. The DNA for the CDR3 is TGTGCCAGCAGCTCACGGCGGGGTCGCGATAATGAAAAACTGTTTTTT. V and J are TRBV7-6 and TRBJ1-4; D call uncertain. V lost 4 bases and J lost 4, with 16 bases in between. The germline V gene encodes CDR1 SGHVS and CDR2 FNYEAQ. This CDR3 is built from 16 residues. Combining the CDR3 with reference TRBV7-6 and TRBJ1-4 gives the whole variable domain GAGVSQSPRYKVTKRGQDVALRCDPISGHVSLYWYRQALGQGPEFLTYFNYEAQQDKSGLPNDRFSAERPEGSISTLTIQRTEQRDSAMYRCASSSRRGRDNEKLFFGSGTQLSVL.